Included here is one T cell receptor (beta chain) sequence, with context. What it binds is unknown. The sample belongs to a study of graft-versus-host responses after intestinal transplantation. Clones were sequenced by immunoSEQ multiplex PCR, and TCRdb holds only the in-frame ones, with some missing. The sample consists of about 120,000 clones, 85% to 95% of them appearing once. Germline V gives CDR1 LNHDA, CDR2 SQIVND (reference sequence). CDR3 length: 15 amino acids. V shed 5 bases and J 3 bases; nucleotides not matched to a gene: 6. V usage is TRBV19 and J usage is TRBJ2-5, with TRBD2 identical over 10 bases. This TCR was sampled from a human donor who received an intestinal transplant. Sample: unstimulated CD8+ T cells sorted from spleen or lymph node cells, taken before intestinal transplant. The chain's CDR3 is CASSPRTSGKETQYF. The CDR3 DNA reads TGTGCCAGTAGTCCGCGGACTAGCGGAAAAGAGACCCAGTACTTC.